This TCR beta chain came from a study of monozygotic twins with inflammatory bowel disease. Regarding the study as a whole: IBD patients had lower TCRbeta diversity (inverse Simpson) than healthy co-twins.

Details on this clonotype: Its antigen is not known.

Each UMI harboured a 6-nucleotide sample barcode and was appended via template switching. Reanalyzing the 5' RACE reads, TCRdb keeps one entry per CDR3 protein, without DNA. Its table lists under 200,000 distinct CDR3 sequences. This CDR3 region has 14 residues. Germline-derived CDR1 and CDR2 are DFQATT and SNEGSKA (reference sequence). J is TRBJ2-2 and V is TRBV20-1; checking the TCRdb D call of TRBD2 is not possible without DNA. The sequence derives from a human donor with ulcerative colitis or Crohn's disease, or a healthy co-twin of an affected twin (not recorded which). The sequenced material came from blood. This CDR3 reads CSARRPSATGELFF.